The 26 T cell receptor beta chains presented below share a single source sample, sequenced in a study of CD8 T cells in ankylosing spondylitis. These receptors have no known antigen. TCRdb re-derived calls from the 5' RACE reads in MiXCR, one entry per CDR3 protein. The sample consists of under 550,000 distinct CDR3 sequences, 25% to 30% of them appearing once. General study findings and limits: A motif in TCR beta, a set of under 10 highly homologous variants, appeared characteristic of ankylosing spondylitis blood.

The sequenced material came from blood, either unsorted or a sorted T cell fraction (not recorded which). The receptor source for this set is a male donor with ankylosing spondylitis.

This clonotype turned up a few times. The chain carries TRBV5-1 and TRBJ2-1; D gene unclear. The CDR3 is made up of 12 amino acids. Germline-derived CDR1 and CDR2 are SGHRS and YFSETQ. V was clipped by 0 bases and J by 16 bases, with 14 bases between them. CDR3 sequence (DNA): TGCGCCAGCAGCTTGGAAACCGGTGATGGTTTCTTC. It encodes CASSLETGDGFF.

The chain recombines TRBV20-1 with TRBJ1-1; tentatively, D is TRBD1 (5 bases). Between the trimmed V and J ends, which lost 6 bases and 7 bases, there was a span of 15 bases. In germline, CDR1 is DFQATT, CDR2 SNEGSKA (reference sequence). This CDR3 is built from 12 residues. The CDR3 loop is CSAGTPVIEAFF. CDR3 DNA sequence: TGCAGTGCAGGGACCCCCGTAATTGAAGCTTTCTTT.

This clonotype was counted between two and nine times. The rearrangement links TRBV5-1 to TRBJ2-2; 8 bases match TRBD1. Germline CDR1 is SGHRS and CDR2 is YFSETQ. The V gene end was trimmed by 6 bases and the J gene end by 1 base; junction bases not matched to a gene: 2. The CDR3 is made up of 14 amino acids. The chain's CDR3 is CASNGQGNTGELFF. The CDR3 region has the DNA TGCGCCAGCAACGGACAGGGGAACACCGGGGAGCTGTTTTTT.

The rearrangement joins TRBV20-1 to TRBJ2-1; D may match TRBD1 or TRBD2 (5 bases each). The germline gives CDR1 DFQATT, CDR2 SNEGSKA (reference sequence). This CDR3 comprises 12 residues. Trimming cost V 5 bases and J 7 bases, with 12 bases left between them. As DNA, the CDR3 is TGCAGTGCTCCCTGGTGGGGGAATGAGCAGTTCTTC. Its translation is CSAPWWGNEQFF.

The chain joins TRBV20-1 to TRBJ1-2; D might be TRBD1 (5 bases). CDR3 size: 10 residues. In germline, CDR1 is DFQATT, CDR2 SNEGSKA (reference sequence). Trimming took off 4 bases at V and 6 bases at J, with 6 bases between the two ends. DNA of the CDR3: TGCAGTGCTAAGGGGAATGGCTACACCTTC. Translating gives CSAKGNGYTF.

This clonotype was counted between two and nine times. CDR3 residues: CAISGPGGGKNEQFF. The CDR3 DNA reads as TGTGCCATCAGTGGGCCCGGGGGCGGGAAAAATGAGCAGTTCTTC. The chain joins TRBV10-3 to TRBJ2-1; TRBD1 or TRBD2 may be the D gene (6 bases each). The CDR3 runs to 15 residues. Germline CDR1 reads ENHRY; CDR2 reads SYGVKD. The germline V and J ends were trimmed by 4 bases and 7 bases, with 17 bases remaining between them.

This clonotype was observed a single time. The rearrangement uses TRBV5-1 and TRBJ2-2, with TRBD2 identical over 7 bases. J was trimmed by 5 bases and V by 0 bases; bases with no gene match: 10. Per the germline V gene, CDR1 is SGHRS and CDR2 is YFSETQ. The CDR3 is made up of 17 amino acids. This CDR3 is CASSLGAGPRGTGELFF. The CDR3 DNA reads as TGCGCCAGCAGCTTGGGAGCGGGACCTAGGGGAACCGGGGAGCTGTTTTTT.

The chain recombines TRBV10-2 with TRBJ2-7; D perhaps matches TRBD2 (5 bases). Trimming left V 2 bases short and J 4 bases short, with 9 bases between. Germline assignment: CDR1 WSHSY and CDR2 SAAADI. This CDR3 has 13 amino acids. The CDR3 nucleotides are TGCGCCAGCAGTGAGCTAGCACGGTACGAGCAGTACTTC. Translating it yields CASSELARYEQYF.

The CDR3 loop reads CASSLRQREKLFF. DNA for the CDR3: TGTGCCAGCAGCTTACGACAACGGGAAAAACTGTTTTTT. The rearrangement links TRBV7-6 to TRBJ1-4; D gene ambiguous. V was trimmed by 2 bases and J by 8 bases, leaving 9 bases between them. The germline CDR1 and CDR2 sequences are SGHVS and FNYEAQ. This CDR3 region has 13 residues.

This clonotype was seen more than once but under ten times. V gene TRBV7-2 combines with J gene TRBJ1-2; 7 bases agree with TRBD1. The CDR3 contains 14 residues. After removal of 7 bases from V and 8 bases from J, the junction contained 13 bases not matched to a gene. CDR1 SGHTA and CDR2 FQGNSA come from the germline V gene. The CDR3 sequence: CASKGDSPVGGYTF. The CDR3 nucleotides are TGTGCCAGCAAAGGGGACAGCCCAGTCGGGGGCTACACCTTC.

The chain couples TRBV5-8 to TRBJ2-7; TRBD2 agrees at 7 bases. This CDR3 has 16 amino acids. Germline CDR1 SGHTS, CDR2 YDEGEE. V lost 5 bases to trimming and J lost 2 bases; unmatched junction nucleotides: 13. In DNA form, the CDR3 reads TGTGCCAGCAGAACCGACGGGGCGGGAGTCGCCTACGAGCAGTACTTC. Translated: CASRTDGAGVAYEQYF.

CDR3 in DNA: TGTGCCAGCAGCTTAGACAGCGGGAACACTGAAGCTTTCTTT. This sequence encodes CASSLDSGNTEAFF. V is TRBV7-9 and J is TRBJ1-1; D is undetermined. The CDR3 is 14 amino acids. V gave up 1 base and J gave up 1 base, with 7 bases separating them. Germline V gene lookup returns CDR1 SEHNR and CDR2 FQNEAQ (reference sequence). Based on the CDR3 plus reference TRBV7-9 and TRBJ1-1, the full variable domain is DTGVSQNPRHKITKRGQNVTFRCDPISEHNRLYWYRQTLGQGPEFLTYFQNEAQLEKSRLLSDRFSAERPKGSFSTLEIQRTEQGDSAMYLCASSLDSGNTEAFFGQGTRLTVV.

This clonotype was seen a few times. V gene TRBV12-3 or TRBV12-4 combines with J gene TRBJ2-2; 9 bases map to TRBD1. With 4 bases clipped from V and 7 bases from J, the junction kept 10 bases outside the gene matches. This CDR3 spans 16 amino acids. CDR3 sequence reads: CASSSHGTGKSGELFF. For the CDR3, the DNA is TGTGCCAGCAGTTCCCACGGGACAGGGAAAAGCGGGGAGCTGTTTTTT.

CDR3 in DNA: TGTGCCAGCAGTTTGACAGAAGTTTTTGCCAAAAACATTCAGTACTTC. Translated: CASSLTEVFAKNIQYF. This chain links TRBV27 with TRBJ2-4; possibly TRBD1 for D (5 bases). Trimming removed 3 bases at V and 1 base at J, with 13 bases between. This CDR3 is built from 16 residues. Looked up from germline, CDR1 is MNHEY and CDR2 is SMNVEV (reference sequence).

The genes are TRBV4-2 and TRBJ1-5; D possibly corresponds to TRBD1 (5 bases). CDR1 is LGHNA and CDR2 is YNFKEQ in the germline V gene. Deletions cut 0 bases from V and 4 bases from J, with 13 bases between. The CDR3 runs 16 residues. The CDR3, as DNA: TGTGCCAGCAGCCAAGATGTAGGGCAGGGTAATCAGCCCCAGCATTTT. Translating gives CASSQDVGQGNQPQHF.

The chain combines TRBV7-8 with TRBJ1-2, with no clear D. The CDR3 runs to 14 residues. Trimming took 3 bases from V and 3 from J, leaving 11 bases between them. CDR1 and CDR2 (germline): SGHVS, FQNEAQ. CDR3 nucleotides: TGTGCCAGCAGCTTGCGAGGGATTGACTATGGCTACACCTTC. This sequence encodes CASSLRGIDYGYTF.

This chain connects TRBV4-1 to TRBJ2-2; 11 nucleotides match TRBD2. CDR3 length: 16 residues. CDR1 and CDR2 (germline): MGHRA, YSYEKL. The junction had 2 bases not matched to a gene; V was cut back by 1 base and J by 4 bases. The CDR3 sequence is CASSQGLAGLTGELFF. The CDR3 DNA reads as TGCGCCAGCAGCCAAGGACTAGCGGGACTCACCGGGGAGCTGTTTTTT.

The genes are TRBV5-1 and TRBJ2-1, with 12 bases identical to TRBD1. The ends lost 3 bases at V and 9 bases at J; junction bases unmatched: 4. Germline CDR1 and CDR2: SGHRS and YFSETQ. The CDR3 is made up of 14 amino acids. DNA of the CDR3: TGCGCCAGCAGCTGGGGACAGGGGGCTGGTGAGCAGTTCTTC. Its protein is CASSWGQGAGEQFF.

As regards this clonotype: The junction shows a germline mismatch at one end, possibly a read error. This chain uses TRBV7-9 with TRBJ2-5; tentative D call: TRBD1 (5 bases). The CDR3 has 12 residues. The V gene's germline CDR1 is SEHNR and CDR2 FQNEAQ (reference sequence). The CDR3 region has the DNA TGTGCCAGCGGCTTCAGGGTAGAGACCCAGTACTTC. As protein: CASGFRVETQYF.

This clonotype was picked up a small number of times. The CDR3 sequence is CASSPESNTQYF. The CDR3, as DNA: TGTGCCAGCAGTCCCGAGAGTAATACGCAGTATTTT. The chain is built from TRBV12-3 or TRBV12-4 and TRBJ2-3; D gene uncertain. The CDR3 extends over 12 amino acids. Deletions cut 5 bases from V and 7 bases from J, with 10 bases between.

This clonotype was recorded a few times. The CDR3 nucleotides read TGTGCCAGCAGCAAAACTAGCGGGAGGGCCACCGGGGAGCTGTTTTTT. Its protein product is CASSKTSGRATGELFF. This chain uses TRBV21-1 with TRBJ2-2; the table's D call, TRBD2, has no DNA check behind it. TRBV21-1 is a listed pseudogene. The CDR3 sequence is 16 residues long.

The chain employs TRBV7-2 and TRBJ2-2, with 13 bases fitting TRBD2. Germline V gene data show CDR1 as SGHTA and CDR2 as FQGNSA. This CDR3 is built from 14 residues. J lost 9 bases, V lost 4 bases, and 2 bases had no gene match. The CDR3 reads CASSSGLAGWELFF. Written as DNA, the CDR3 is TGTGCCAGCAGCTCGGGACTAGCGGGGTGGGAGCTGTTTTTT.

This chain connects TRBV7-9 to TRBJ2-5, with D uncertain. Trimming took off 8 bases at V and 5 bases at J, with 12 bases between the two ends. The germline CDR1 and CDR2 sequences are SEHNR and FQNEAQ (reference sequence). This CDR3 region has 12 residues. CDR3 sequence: CASGLNVETQYF. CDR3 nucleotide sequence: TGTGCCAGCGGATTAAACGTCGAGACCCAGTACTTC.

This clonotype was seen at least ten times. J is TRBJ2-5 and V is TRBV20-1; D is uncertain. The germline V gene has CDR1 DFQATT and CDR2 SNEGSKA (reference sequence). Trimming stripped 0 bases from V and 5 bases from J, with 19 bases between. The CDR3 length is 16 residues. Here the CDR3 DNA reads TGCAGTGCTAGAGATCGGTATCAGTTTTTAGAGGAGACCCAGTACTTC. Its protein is CSARDRYQFLEETQYF.

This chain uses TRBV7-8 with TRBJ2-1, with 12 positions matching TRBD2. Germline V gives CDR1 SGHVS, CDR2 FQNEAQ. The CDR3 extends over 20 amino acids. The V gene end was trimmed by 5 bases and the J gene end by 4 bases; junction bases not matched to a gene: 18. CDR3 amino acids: CASSPRWLAGGPKTYNEQFF. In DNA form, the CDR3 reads TGTGCCAGCAGCCCCCGGTGGCTAGCGGGAGGGCCTAAAACTTACAATGAGCAGTTCTTC. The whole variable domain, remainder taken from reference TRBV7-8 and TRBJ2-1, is GAGVSQSPRYKVAKRGQDVALRCDPISGHVSLFWYQQALGQGPEFLTYFQNEAQLDKSGLPSDRFFAERPEGSVSTLKIQRTQQEDSAVYLCASSPRWLAGGPKTYNEQFFGPGTRLTVL.

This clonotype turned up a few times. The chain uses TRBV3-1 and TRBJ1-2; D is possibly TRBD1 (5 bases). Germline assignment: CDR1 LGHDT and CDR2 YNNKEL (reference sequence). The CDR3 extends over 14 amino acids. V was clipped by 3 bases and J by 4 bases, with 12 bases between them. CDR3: CASSQGVLSYGYTF. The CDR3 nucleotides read TGTGCCAGCAGCCAGGGGGTTTTGAGCTATGGCTACACCTTC.